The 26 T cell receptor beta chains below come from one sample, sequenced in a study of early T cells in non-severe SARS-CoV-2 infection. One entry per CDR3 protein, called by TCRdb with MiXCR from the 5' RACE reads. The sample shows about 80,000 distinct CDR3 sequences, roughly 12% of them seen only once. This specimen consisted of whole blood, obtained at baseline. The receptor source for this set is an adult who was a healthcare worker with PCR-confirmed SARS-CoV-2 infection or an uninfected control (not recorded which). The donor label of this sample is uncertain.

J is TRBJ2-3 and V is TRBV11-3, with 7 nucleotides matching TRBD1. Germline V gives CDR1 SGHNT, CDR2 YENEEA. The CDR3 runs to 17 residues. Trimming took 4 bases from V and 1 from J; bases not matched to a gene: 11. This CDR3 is CASSYNVRDRRTDTQYF. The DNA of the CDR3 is TGTGCCAGCAGCTACAATGTCCGGGACAGACGCACAGATACGCAGTATTTT.

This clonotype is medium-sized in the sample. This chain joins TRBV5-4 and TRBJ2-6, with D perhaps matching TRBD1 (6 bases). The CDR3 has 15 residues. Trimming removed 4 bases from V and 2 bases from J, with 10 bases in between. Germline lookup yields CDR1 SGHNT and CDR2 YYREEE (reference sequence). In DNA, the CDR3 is TGTGCCAGCAGCGCCCCAGGGGCTGGGGCCAACGTCCTGACTTTC. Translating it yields CASSAPGAGANVLTF.

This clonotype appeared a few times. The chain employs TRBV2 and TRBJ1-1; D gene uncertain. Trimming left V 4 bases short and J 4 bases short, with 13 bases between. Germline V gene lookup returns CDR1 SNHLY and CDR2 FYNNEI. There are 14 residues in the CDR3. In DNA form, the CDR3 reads TGTGCCAGCAGTGGCCAGACCTGGGGCACTGAAGCTTTCTTT. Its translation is CASSGQTWGTEAFF.

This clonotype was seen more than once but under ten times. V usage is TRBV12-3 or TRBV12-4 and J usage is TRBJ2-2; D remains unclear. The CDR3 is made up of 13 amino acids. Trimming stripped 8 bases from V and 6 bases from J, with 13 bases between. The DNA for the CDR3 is TGTGCCAGCTCTACTCTTTATTCCGGGGAGCTGTTTTTT. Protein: CASSTLYSGELFF.

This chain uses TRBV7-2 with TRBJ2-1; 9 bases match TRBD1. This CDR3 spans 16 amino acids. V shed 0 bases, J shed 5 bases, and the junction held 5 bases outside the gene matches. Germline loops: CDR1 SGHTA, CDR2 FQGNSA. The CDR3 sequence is CASSLARTGVDNEQFF. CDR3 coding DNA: TGTGCCAGCAGCTTAGCGCGGACAGGGGTGGACAATGAGCAGTTCTTC.

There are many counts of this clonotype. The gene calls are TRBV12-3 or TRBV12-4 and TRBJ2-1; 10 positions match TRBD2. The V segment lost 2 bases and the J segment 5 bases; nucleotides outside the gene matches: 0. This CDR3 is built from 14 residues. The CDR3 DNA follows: TGTGCCAGCAGTTTACTAGCGGGAGACAATGAGCAGTTCTTC. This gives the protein CASSLLAGDNEQFF.

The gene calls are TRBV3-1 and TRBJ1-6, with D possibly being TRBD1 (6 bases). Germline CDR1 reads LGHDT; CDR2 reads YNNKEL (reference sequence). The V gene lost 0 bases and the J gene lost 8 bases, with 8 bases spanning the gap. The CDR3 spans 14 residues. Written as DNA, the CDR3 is TGTGCCAGCAGCCAAGAACAGGGACATTCACCCCTCCACTTT. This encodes CASSQEQGHSPLHF.

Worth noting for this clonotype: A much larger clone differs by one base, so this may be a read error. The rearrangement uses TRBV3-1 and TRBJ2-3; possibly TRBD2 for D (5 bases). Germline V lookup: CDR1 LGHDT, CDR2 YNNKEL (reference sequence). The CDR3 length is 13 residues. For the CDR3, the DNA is TGTACCAGCAGCCAAGAATTACTAGACTGGGATCCATTT. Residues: CTSSQELLDWDPF.

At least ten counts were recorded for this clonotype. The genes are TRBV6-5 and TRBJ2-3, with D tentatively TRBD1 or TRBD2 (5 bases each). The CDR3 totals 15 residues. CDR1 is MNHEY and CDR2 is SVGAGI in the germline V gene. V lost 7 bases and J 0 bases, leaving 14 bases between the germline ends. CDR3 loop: CASTQRAGSTDTQYF. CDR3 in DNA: TGTGCCAGCACCCAGAGGGCAGGGAGCACAGATACGCAGTATTTT.

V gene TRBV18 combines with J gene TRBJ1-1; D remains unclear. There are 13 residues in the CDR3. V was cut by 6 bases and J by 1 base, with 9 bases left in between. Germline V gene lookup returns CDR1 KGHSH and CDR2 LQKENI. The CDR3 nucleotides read TGTGCCAGCTCGCCTTACGGGAACACTGAAGCTTTCTTT. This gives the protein CASSPYGNTEAFF.

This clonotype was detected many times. CDR3 loop: CASIRGYEVQETQYF. The CDR3 nucleotides read TGTGCCAGCATCCGGGGCTACGAAGTACAAGAGACCCAGTACTTC. The rearrangement uses TRBV11-2 and TRBJ2-5; D is perhaps TRBD1 or TRBD2 (5 bases each). The CDR3 runs 15 residues. Germline V gene lookup returns CDR1 SGHAT and CDR2 FQNNGV. The V gene lost 7 bases and the J gene lost 2 bases, with 17 bases spanning the gap. Using reference TRBV11-2 and TRBJ2-5 for the parts outside the CDR3, the full variable domain is EAGVAQSPRYKIIEKRQSVAFWCNPISGHATLYWYQQILGQGPKLLIQFQNNGVVDDSQLPKDRFSAERLKGVDSTLKIQPAKLEDSAVYLCASIRGYEVQETQYFGPGTRLLVL.

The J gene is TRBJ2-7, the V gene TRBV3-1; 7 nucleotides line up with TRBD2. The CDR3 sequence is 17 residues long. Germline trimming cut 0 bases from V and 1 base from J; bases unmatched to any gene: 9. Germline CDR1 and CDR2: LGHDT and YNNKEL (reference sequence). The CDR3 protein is CASSQEASWRGSYEQYF. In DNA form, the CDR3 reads TGTGCCAGCAGCCAAGAAGCCAGCTGGCGGGGGTCCTACGAGCAGTACTTC.

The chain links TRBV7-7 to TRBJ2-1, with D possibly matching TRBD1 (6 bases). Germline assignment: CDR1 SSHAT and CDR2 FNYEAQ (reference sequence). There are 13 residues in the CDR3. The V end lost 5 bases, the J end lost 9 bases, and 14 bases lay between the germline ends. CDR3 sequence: CASSPDRTGEQFF. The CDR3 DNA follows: TGTGCCAGCAGCCCCGACAGGACTGGTGAGCAGTTCTTC.

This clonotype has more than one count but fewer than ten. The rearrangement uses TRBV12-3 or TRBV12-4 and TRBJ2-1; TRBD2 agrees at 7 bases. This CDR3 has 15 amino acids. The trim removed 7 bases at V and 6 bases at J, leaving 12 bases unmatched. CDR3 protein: CASILGLPRPNEQFF. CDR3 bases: TGTGCCAGCATCCTGGGACTACCACGACCCAATGAGCAGTTCTTC.

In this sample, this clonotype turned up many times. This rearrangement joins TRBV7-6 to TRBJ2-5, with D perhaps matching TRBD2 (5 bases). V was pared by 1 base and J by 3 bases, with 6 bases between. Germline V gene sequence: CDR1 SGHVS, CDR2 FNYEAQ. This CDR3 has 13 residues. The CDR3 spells CASSLDGEETQYF. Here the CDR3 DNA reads TGTGCCAGCAGCTTAGACGGGGAAGAGACCCAGTACTTC. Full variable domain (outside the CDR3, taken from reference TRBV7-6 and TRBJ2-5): GAGVSQSPRYKVTKRGQDVALRCDPISGHVSLYWYRQALGQGPEFLTYFNYEAQQDKSGLPNDRFSAERPEGSISTLTIQRTEQRDSAMYRCASSLDGEETQYFGPGTRLLVL.

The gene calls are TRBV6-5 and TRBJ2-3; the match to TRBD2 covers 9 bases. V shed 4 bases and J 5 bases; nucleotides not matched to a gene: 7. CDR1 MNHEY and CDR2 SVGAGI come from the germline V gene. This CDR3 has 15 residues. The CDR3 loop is CASSFGGRAGDTQYF. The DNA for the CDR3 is TGTGCCAGCAGTTTTGGCGGGAGGGCCGGAGATACGCAGTATTTT.

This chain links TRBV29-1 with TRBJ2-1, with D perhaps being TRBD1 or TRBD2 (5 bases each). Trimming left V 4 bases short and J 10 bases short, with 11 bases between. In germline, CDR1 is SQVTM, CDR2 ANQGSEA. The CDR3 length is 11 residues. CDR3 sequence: CSVVGVGEQFF. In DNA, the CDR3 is TGCAGCGTTGTGGGGGTTGGCGAGCAGTTCTTC.

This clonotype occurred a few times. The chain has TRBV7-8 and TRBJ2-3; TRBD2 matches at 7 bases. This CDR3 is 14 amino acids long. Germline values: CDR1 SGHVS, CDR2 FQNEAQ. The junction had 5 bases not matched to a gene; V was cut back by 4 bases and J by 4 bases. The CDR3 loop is CASSSREAPDTQYF. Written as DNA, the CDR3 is TGTGCCAGCAGCTCCCGGGAGGCCCCAGATACGCAGTATTTT.

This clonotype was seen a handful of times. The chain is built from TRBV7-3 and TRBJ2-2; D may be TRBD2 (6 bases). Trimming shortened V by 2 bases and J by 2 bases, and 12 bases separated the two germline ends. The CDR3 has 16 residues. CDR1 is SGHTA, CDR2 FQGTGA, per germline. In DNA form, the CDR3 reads TGTGCCAGCAGCTTAGCCGGGGGTCTCAACACCGGGGAGCTGTTTTTT. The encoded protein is CASSLAGGLNTGELFF. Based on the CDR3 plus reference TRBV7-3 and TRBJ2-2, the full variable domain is GAGVSQTPSNKVTEKGKYVELRCDPISGHTALYWYRQSLGQGPEFLIYFQGTGAADDSGLPNDRFFAVRPEGSVSTLKIQRTERGDSAVYLCASSLAGGLNTGELFFGEGSRLTVL.

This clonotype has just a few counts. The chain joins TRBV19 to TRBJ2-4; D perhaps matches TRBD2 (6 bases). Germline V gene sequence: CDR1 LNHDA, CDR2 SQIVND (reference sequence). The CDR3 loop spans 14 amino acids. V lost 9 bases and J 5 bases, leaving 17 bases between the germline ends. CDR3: CASGFGPGENIQYF. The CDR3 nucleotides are TGTGCCAGCGGGTTCGGACCGGGGGAAAACATTCAGTACTTC.

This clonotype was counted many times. The CDR3 loop reads CSANIAWETDTQYF. In DNA, the CDR3 is TGCAGTGCTAATATAGCGTGGGAGACAGATACGCAGTATTTT. The chain has TRBV20-1 and TRBJ2-3, with a weak D call TRBD2 (5 bases). The CDR3 is made up of 14 amino acids. Between the trimmed V and J ends, which lost 4 bases and 3 bases, there was a span of 14 bases. Germline V CDR1 and CDR2: DFQATT, SNEGSKA (reference sequence).

CDR3 sequence: CSATLGRGSYEQYF. The CDR3 DNA follows: TGCAGTGCTACCCTCGGGCGGGGATCCTACGAGCAGTACTTC. V is TRBV20-1 and J is TRBJ2-7, with D tentatively TRBD2 (6 bases). In germline, CDR1 is DFQATT, CDR2 SNEGSKA (reference sequence). V gave up 4 bases and J gave up 1 base, with 14 bases separating them. CDR3 length: 14 amino acids.

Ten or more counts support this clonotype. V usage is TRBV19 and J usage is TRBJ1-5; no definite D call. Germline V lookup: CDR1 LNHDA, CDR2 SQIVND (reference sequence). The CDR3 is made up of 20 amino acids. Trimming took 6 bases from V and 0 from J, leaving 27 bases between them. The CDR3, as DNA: TGTGCCAGTAGCCACCCTAAGGTGGGAGTTGACCAGGTTAGCAATCAGCCCCAGCATTTT. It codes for CASSHPKVGVDQVSNQPQHF. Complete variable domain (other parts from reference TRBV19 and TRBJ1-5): DGGITQSPKYLFRKEGQNVTLSCEQNLNHDAMYWYRQDPGQGLRLIYYSQIVNDFQKGDIAEGYSVSREKKESFPLTVTSAQKNPTAFYLCASSHPKVGVDQVSNQPQHFGDGTRLSIL.

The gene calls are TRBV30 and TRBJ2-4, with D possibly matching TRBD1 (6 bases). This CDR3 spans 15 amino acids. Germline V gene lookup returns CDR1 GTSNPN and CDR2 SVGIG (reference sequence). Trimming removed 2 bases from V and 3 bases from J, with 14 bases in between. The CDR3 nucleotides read TGTGCCTGGAGTTGGGGGCGACAGCGCAAAAACATTCAGTACTTC. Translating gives CAWSWGRQRKNIQYF.

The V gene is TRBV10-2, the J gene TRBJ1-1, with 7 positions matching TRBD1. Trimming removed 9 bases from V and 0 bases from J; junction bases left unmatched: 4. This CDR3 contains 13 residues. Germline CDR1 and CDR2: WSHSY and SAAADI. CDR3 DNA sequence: TGCGCCAGTGCAGGGGGAATGAACACTGAAGCTTTCTTT. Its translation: CASAGGMNTEAFF.

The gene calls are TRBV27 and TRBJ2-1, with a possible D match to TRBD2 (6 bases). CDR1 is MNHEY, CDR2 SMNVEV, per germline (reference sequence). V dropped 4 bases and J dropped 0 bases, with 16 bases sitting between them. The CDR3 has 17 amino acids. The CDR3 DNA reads TGTGCCAGCAGTTCCCTTCCTAGCGTCATCTCCTACAATGAGCAGTTCTTC. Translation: CASSSLPSVISYNEQFF.